This TCR beta chain derives from a study of blood T cell repertoires in COVID-19. Study overall: COVID-19 samples from acute and convalescent phases originated in the United States, Italy and Spain. PBMCs, B-cell-depleted T cells, or T cells were the source of the cDNA or gDNA that made up the material.

As originally analysed: Amplification of reference gene primers provided the estimated nucleated cell counts. Here immunoSEQ multiplex PCR was the method, and the copy in TCRdb shows in-frame clones only, minus some. Clone size and the V and J calls come from that table; the DNA yielded D and trimming. The repertoire holds about 140,000 clones, with 60% to 80% as singletons. The CDR3 loop spans 12 amino acids. Between the trimmed V and J ends, which lost 3 bases and 7 bases, there was a span of 9 bases. Germline CDR1 DFQATT, CDR2 SNEGSKA (reference sequence). This clone was counted a few times. Sequencing input: peripheral blood. The TCR comes from a woman aged 50 to 60 with active or convalescent COVID-19. This chain connects TRBV20-1 to TRBJ1-4; D is undetermined. As DNA, the CDR3 is TGCAGTGCTAGTTTCCCCAGTGAAAAACTGTTTTTT. As protein: CSASFPSEKLFF.